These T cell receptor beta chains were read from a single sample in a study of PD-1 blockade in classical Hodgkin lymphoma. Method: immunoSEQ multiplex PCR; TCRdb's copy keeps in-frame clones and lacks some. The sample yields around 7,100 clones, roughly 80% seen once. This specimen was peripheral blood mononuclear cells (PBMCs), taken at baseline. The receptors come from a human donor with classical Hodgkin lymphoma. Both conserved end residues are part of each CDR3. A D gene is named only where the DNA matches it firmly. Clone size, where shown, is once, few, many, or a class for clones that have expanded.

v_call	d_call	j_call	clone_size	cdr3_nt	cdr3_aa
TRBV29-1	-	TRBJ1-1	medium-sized	TGCAGCGTTGAAGGGCAGGGAACCACTGAAGCTTTCTTT	CSVEGQGTTEAFF
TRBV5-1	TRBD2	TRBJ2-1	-	TGCGCCAGCAGCTTGGCCCAGCGGGAGCCTGAGCAGTTCTTC	CASSLAQREPEQFF
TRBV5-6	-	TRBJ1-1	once	TGTGCCAGCAGCCGGATGGTCGGGTACGCTTTCTTT	CASSRMVGYAFF
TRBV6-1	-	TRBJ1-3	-	TGTGCCAGCATTGGCCAGGTCTACTCTGGAAACACCATATATTTT	CASIGQVYSGNTIYF
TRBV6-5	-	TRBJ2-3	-	TGTGCCAGCATGGGAAGGAGGAAAAATACGCAGTATTTT	CASMGRRKNTQYF
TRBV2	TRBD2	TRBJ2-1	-	TGTGCCAGCAGTGAGGCTAGCGGGGGGGGTAAGCAGTTCTTC	CASSEASGGGKQFF
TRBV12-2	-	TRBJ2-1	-	TGTGCAAGTCGCTTAGGCGGCCAAGGATCAGCCGGCAATGAGCAGTTCTTC	CASRLGGQGSAGNEQFF
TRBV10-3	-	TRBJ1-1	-	TGTGCCATCAGGCTGCAGGGGAAGGAGGGCACTGAAGCTTTCTTT	CAIRLQGKEGTEAFF
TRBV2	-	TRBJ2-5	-	TGTGCCAGCAGTCGTCGGGTCGAAGAGACCCAGTACTTC	CASSRRVEETQYF
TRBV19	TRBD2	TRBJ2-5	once	TGTGCCAGTGGTGGGGGGGAAGAAGATCTACTCCAAGAGACCCAGTACTTC	CASGGGEEDLLQETQYF
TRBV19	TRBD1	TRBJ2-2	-	TGTGCCAGTAGTATCTCAGGGGGAAATGGAAACGGGGAGCTGTTTTTT	CASSISGGNGNGELFF
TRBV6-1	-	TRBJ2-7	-	TGTGCCAGCAGTGAGCAGGGGACTCGTTACGAGCAGTACTTC	CASSEQGTRYEQYF
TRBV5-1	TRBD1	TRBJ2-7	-	TGCGCCAGCAGCCCCGGGACAGGGTACCACGAGCAGTACTTC	CASSPGTGYHEQYF
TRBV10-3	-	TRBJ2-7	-	TGTGCCATCAGTGCAGGGGGGGGCAAGAACTACGAGCAGTACTTC	CAISAGGGKNYEQYF
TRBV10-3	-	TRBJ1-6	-	TGTGCCATCAGTGAGAGGCAGGGGAAGAATTCACCCCTCCACTTT	CAISERQGKNSPLHF
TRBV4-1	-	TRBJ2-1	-	TGCGCCAGCAGCCAAGAGTCCGGCTACAATGAGCAGTTCTTC	CASSQESGYNEQFF
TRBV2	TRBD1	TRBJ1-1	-	TGTGCCAGCAGGGACCAAGGACAGGGAACTGAAGCTTTCTTT	CASRDQGQGTEAFF
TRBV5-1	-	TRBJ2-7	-	TGCGCCAGCAGGCAATACCGGGACAACTCGATACAGTACTTC	CASRQYRDNSIQYF
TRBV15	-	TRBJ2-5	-	TGTGCCACCAGCAGACGAACAGAGACGGAGACCCAGTACTTC	CATSRRTETETQYF
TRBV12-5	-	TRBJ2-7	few	TGTGCTAGTGGTTTGGTCCCCGGGGGCCACGAGCAGTACTTC	CASGLVPGGHEQYF
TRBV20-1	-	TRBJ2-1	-	TGCAGTGCTAGACTAGGCGGTGAGCAGTTCTTC	CSARLGGEQFF
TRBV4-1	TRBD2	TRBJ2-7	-	TGCGCCAGCAGCCAAGGAATGACTAGCGGGAGAAACGAGCAGTACTTC	CASSQGMTSGRNEQYF
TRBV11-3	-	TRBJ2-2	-	TGTGCCAGCAGCTTTCAGGGCCGGGCCGGGGAGCTGTTTTTT	CASSFQGRAGELFF
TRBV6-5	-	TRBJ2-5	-	TGTGCCAGCAGTTACTCGCCGCGGGGCCCCCAAGAGACCCAGTACTTC	CASSYSPRGPQETQYF
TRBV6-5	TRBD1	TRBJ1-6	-	TGTGCCAGCAGGTGGGACAGGGATAATTCACCCCTCCACTTT	CASRWDRDNSPLHF
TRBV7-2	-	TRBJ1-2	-	TGTGCCAGCAGTCTGGACGTTAACTATGGCTACCCCTTC	CASSLDVNYGYPF
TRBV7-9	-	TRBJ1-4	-	TGTGCCAGCAGCTTAGCCCGACAGACAACTAATGAAAAACTGTTTTTT	CASSLARQTTNEKLFF
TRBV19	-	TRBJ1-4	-	TGTGCCAGTAGTCGTGTGGACAGAGATAATGAAAAACTGTTTTTT	CASSRVDRDNEKLFF
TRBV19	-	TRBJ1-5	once	TGTGCCAGTAGTATCACTCAGGCTAGCAATCAGCCCCAGCATTTT	CASSITQASNQPQHF
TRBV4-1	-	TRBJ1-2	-	TGCGCCAGCAGCCCGACGAACCAGAACCGAAAGACCTATGGCTACACCTTC	CASSPTNQNRKTYGYTF
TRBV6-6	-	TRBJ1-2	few	TGTGCCAGCAGGCCTTCGGGGGAGGACTATGGCTACACCTTC	CASRPSGEDYGYTF
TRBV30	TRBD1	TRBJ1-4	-	TGTGCCTGGAGCCTGCCGAGGGGGCTTTCTAATGAAAAACTGTTTTTT	CAWSLPRGLSNEKLFF
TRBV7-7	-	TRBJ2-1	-	TGTGCCAGCAGCTTAGTACCTAGTCCGGGGAATGAGCAGTTCTTC	CASSLVPSPGNEQFF
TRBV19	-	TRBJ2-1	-	TGTGCCAGTAGTCTCCTTACCCAGTCTTCTTACAATGAGCAGTTCTTC	CASSLLTQSSYNEQFF
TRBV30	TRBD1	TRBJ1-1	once	TGTGCCTGGAGTGTACAGGGGATGAACACTGAAGCTTTCTTT	CAWSVQGMNTEAFF
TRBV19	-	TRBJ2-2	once	TGTGCCAGTAAAAGGGGCGCGAACACCGGGGAGCTGTTTTTT	CASKRGANTGELFF
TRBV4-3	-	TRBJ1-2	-	TGCGCCAGCAGCCAAGAGATGACAGACCTACATGGCTACACCTTC	CASSQEMTDLHGYTF
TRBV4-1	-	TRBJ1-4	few	TGCGCCAGCAGCCAAAGTATGGGTAATGAAAAACTGTTTTTT	CASSQSMGNEKLFF
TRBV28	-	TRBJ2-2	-	TGTGCCAGCAGTCGCCCCCCGGTGGACGGGGAGCTGTTTTTT	CASSRPPVDGELFF
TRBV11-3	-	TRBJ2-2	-	TGTGCCAGCAGCTTTACAGGGAACACCGGGGAGCTGTTTTTT	CASSFTGNTGELFF
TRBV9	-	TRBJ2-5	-	TGTGCCAGCAGCGTACGCGAGGGGGGGCCAGGAGAGACCCAGTACTTC	CASSVREGGPGETQYF
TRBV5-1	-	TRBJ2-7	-	TGCGCCAGCAGCTTGAGGCAGGGATCGGTGGGGGAGCAGTACTTC	CASSLRQGSVGEQYF
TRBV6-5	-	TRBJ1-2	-	TGTGCCAGCACCCGGGGGTATGGCTACACCTTC	CASTRGYGYTF
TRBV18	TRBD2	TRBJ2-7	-	TGTGCCAGCTCGTCCGGGACTAGCGGGGACCAGCAGTACTTC	CASSSGTSGDQQYF
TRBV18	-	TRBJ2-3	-	TGTGCCAGCTCACCTTCGACAGATACGCAGTATTTT	CASSPSTDTQYF